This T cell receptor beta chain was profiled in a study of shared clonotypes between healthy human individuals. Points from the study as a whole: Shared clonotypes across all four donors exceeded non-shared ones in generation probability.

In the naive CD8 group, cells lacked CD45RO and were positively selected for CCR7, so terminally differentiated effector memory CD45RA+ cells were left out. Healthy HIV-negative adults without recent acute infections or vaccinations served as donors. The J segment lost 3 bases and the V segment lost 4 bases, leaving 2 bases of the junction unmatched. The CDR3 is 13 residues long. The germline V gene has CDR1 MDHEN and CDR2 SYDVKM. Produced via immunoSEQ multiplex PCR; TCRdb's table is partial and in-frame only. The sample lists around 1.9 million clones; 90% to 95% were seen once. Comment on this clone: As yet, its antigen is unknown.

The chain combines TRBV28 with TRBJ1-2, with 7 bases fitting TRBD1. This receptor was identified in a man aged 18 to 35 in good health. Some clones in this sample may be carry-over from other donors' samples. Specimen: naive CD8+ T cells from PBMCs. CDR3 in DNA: TGTGCCAGCAGTTGGGACAGAGACTATGGCTACACCTTC. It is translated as CASSWDRDYGYTF.